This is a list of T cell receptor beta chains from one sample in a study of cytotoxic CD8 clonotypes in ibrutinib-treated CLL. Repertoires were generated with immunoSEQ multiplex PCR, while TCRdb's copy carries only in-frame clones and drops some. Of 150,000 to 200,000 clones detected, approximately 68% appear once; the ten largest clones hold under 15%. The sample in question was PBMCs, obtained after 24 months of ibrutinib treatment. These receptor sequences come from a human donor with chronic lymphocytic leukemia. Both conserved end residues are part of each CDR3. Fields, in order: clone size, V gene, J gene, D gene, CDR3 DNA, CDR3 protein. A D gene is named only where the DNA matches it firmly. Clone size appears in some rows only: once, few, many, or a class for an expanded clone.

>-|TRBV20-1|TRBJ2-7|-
TGCAGTGTTGAGGGCCCCTTGGAGCAGTACTTC
CSVEGPLEQYF
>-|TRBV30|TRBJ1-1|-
TGTGCTGCCGAGAGGAACACTGAAGCTTTCTTT
CAAERNTEAFF
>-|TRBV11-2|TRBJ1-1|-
TGTGCCAGCAGCCGAAGTAGTCGGCAGGACAACACTGAAGCTTTCTTT
CASSRSSRQDNTEAFF
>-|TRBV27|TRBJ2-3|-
TGTGCCAGCTCCGGACTGACACGACATACGCAGTATTTT
CASSGLTRHTQYF
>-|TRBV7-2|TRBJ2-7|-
TGTGCCAGCAGCTTAGGGACGGCGGGACCCCCCTACGAGCAGTACTTC
CASSLGTAGPPYEQYF
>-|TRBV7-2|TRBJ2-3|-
TGTGCCAGCAGCCGTTACTCCCTAGGCCCAGATACGCAGTATTTT
CASSRYSLGPDTQYF
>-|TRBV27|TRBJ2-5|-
TGTGCCAGCGGCAAACCTATCCAAGAGACCCAGTACTTC
CASGKPIQETQYF
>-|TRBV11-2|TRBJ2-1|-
TGTGCCAGCAGCTATGGGCGGAGCTCCTACAATGAGCAGTTCTTC
CASSYGRSSYNEQFF
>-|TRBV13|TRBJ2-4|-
TGTGCCAGCAGCCACCGGGGAAAAGGGCTAGCCAAAAACATTCAGTACTTC
CASSHRGKGLAKNIQYF
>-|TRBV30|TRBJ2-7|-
TGTGCCTGGAGTGTATGGACGTTTGGAGGCATCTACGAGCAGTACTTC
CAWSVWTFGGIYEQYF
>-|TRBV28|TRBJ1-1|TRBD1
TGTGCCAGCAGTTTACACCGTGACAGGGGCAAGTTGAATCGAGGCAGGAATTCGAATCGGGCTTTCTTT
CASSLHRDRGKLNRGRNSNRAFF
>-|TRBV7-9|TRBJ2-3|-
TGTGCCAGCAGTCAGTTTAGCCGGGGAGATACGCAGTATTTT
CASSQFSRGDTQYF
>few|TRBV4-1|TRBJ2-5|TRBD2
TGCGCCAGCAGCCAAGGGCTAGCGGGAATGGGGGTCCAGTACTTC
CASSQGLAGMGVQYF
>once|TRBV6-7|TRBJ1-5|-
TGTGCCAGCAGTTATTGTTTTTATAGCAATCAGCCCCAGCATTTT
CASSYCFYSNQPQHF
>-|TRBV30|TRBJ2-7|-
TGTGCCTGGGCCGGGGTATCCTACGAGCAGTACTTC
CAWAGVSYEQYF
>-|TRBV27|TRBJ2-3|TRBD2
TGTGCCAGCAGTTTTGCCGGGCTAGCGGGACTCCGCACAGATACGCAGTATTTT
CASSFAGLAGLRTDTQYF
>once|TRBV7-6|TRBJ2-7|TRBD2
TGTGCCAGCAGCTTAGAGCGGGAGGGCCTCAACGAGCAGTACTTC
CASSLEREGLNEQYF
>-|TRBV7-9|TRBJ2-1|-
TGTGCCAGCAGCTTTGAGTTCCTTGATGAGCAGTTCTTC
CASSFEFLDEQFF
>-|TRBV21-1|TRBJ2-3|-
TGTGCCAGCAGCAAGTACGGCTTAACTAGCGGGAGACGGGGCACAGATACGCAGTATTTT
CASSKYGLTSGRRGTDTQYF
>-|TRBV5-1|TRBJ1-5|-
TGCGCCAGCAGCTTGACTACGGGGGTAGGTCAGCCCCAGCATTTT
CASSLTTGVGQPQHF
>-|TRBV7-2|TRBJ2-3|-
TGTGCCAGCAGTCCTACGGGGAGCACAGATACGCAGTATTTT
CASSPTGSTDTQYF
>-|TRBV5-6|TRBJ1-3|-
TGTGCCAGCAGTAAACTTGGAAACACCATATATTTT
CASSKLGNTIYF
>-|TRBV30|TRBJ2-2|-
TGTGCCTGGACTCGAACCGGGACATTAACCGGGGAGCTGTTTTTT
CAWTRTGTLTGELFF
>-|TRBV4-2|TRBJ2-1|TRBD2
TGTGCCAGCAGCCCCCTAGACGAGACTAGCGCAAAATTCACCTACAATGAGCAGTTCTTC
CASSPLDETSAKFTYNEQFF
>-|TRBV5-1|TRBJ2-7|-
TGCGCCAGCAGCTTGGCGGGCGGTGGTTCCTACGAGCAGTACTTC
CASSLAGGGSYEQYF
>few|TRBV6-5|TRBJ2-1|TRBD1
TGTGCCAGCAGTTCCACCGGACAGGGGACCTACAATGAGCAGTTCTTC
CASSSTGQGTYNEQFF
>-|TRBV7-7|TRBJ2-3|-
TGTGCTAGCAGCTTATCTGCCGTGGCGGATACGCAGTATTTT
CASSLSAVADTQYF
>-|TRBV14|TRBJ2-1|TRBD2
TGTGCCAGCAGCCACCGGACTAGCATGGAGAATGAGCAGTTCTTC
CASSHRTSMENEQFF
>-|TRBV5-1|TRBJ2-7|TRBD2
TGCGCCAGCAGCTTGGCGGCTAGCGGGAGGGCTGTGTACGAGCAGTACTTC
CASSLAASGRAVYEQYF
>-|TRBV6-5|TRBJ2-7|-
TGTGCCAGCAGTCCGCTCGGCTATCTAGTGGACGAGCAGTACTTC
CASSPLGYLVDEQYF
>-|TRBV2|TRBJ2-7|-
TGTGCCAGCAGTGAAGGGACTACTTACTACGAGCAGTACTTC
CASSEGTTYYEQYF